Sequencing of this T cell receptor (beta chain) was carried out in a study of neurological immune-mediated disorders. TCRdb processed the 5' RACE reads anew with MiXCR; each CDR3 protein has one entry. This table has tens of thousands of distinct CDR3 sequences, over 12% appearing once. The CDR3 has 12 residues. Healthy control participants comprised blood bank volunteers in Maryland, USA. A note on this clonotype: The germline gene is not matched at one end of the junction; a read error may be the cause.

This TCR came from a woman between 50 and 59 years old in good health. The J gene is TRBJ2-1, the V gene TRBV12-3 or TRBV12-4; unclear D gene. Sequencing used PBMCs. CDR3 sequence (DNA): TGTGCCAGCAGTTCCCGGGTCAATGGGCAGTTCTTC. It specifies CASSSRVNGQFF.